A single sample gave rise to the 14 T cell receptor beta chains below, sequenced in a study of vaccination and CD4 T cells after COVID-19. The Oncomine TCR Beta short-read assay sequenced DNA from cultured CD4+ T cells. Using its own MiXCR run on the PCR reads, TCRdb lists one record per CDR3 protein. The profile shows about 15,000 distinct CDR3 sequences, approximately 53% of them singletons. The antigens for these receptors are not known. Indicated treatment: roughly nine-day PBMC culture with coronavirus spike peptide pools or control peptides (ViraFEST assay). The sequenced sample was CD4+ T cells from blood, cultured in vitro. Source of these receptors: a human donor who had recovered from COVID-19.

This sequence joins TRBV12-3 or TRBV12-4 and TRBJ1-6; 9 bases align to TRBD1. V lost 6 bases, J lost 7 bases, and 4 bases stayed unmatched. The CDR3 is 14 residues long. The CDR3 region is CASRGDRGNSPLHF. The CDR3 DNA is TGTGCCAGCAGGGGCGACAGGGGGAATTCACCCCTCCACTTT.

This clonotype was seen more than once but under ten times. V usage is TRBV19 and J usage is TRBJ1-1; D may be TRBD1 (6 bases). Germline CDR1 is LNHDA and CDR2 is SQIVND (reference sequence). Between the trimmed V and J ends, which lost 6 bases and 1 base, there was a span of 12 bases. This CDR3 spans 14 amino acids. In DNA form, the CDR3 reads TGTGCCAGTAGCCCGGAAGGGGGGAACACTGAAGCTTTCTTT. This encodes CASSPEGGNTEAFF.

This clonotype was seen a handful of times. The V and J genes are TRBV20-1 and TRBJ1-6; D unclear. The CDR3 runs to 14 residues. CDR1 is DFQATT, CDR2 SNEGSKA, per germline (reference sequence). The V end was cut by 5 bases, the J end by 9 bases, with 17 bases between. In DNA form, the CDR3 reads TGCAGTGCTCCCACCCCCCTAGGAGGTTCACCCCTCCACTTT. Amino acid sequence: CSAPTPLGGSPLHF.

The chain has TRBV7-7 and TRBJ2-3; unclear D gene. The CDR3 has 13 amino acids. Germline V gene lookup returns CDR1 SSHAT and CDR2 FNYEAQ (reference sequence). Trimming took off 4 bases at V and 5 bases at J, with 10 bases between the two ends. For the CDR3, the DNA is TGTGCCAGCAGCTCCCAACTTAAAGATACGCAGTATTTT. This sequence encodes CASSSQLKDTQYF.

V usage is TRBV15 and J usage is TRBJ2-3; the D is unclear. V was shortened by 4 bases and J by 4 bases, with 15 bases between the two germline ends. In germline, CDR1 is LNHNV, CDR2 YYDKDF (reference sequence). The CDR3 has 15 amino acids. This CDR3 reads CATSNRLSMADTQYF. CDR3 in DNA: TGTGCCACCAGCAACCGACTCTCGATGGCAGATACGCAGTATTTT. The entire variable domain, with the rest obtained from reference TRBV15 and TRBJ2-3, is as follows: DAMVIQNPRYQVTQFGKPVTLSCSQTLNHNVMYWYQQKSSQAPKLLFHYYDKDFNNEADTPDNFQSRRPNTSFCFLDIRSPGLGDTAMYLCATSNRLSMADTQYFGPGTRLTVL.

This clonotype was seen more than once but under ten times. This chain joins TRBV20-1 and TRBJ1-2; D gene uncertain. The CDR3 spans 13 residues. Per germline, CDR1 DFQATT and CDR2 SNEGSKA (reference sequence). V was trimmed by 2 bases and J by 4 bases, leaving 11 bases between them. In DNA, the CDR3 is TGCAGTGCTAGACCCCCGAACCTCTATGGCTACACCTTC. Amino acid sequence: CSARPPNLYGYTF.

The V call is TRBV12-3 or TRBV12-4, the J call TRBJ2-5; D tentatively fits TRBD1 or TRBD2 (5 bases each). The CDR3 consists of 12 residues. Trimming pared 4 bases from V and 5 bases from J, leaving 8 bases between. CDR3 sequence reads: CASSWGPETQYF. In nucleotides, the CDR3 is TGTGCCAGCAGTTGGGGACCGGAGACCCAGTACTTC.

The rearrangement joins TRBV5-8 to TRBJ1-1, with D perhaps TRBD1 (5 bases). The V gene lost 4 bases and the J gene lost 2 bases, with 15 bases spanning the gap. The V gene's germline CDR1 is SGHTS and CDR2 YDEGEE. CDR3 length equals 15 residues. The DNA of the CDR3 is TGTGCCAGCAGCCTCCGGGACTTGGGAAACACTGAAGCTTTCTTT. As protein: CASSLRDLGNTEAFF.

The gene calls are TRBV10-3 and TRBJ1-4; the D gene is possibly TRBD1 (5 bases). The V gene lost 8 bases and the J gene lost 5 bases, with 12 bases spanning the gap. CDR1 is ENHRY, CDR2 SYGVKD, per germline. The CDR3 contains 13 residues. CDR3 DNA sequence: TGTGCCATCTCAATGGGGGAGAATGAAAAACTGTTTTTT. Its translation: CAISMGENEKLFF.

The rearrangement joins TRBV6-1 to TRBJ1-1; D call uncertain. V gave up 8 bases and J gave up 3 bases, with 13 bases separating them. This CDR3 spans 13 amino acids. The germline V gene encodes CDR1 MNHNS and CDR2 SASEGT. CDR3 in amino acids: CASSFGRDTEAFF. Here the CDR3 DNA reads TGTGCCAGCTCCTTCGGGAGGGACACTGAAGCTTTCTTT.

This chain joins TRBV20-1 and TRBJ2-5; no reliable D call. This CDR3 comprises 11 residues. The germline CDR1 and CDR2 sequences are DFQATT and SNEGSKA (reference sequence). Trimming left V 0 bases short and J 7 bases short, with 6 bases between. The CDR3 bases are TGCAGTGCTAGAGATGTGGGGACCCAGTACTTC. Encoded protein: CSARDVGTQYF.

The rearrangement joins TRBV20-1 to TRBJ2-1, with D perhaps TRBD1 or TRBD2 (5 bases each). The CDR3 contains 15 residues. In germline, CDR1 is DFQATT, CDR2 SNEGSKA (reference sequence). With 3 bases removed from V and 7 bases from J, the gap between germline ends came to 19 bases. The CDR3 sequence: CSARGPRRMGNEQFF. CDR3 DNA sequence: TGCAGTGCTAGGGGGCCCAGGAGGATGGGGAATGAGCAGTTCTTC.

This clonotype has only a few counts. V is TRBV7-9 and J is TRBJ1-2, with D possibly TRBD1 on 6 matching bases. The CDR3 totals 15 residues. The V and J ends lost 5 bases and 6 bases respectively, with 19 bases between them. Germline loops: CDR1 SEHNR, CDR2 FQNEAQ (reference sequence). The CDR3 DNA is TGTGCCAGCAGCCCCCGAGGAGGGACATCAGATGGCTACACCTTC. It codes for CASSPRGGTSDGYTF.

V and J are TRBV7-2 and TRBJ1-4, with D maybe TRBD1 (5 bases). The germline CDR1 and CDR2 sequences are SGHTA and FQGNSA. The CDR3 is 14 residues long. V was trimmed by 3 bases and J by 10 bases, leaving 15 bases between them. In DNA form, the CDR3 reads TGTGCCAGCAGCTTTAAACAGGAGAGTGTAAAACTGTTTTTT. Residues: CASSFKQESVKLFF.